This is a list of T cell receptor beta chains from one sample in a study of regulatory T cells in long-lasting Graves disease. TCRdb re-derived calls from the multiplex PCR reads in MiXCR, one entry per CDR3 protein. The table records 400,000 to 550,000 distinct CDR3 sequences, about a sixth of them present only once. These data were likewise used in another study, on T cells in Graves' hyperthyroidism and ophthalmopathy.

The input for sequencing was peripheral blood mononuclear cells (PBMCs), taken at new diagnosis, from a patient treated with antithyroid drugs. These TCRs come from a woman under 30 with Graves disease. Both conserved end residues are part of each CDR3. The D gene is left open where the match is weak. Expanded clones are given a class, and other clones once, few, many or no size at all.

J gene: TRBJ2-3
D gene: -
clone size: many
V gene: TRBV7-9
CDR3 DNA: TGTGCCAGCAGCCCGATCGACGGGCTAGGTCCCACAGATACGCAGTATTTT
CDR3 protein: CASSPIDGLGPTDTQYF

J gene: TRBJ2-7
D gene: -
clone size: many
V gene: TRBV12-3/TRBV12-4
CDR3 DNA: TGTGCCAGCAGTTTAGCGGAGAGCTCCTACGAGCAGTACTTC
CDR3 protein: CASSLAESSYEQYF

J gene: TRBJ2-1
D gene: TRBD1
clone size: many
V gene: TRBV3-1
CDR3 DNA: TGTGCCAGCAGGCAAGCAGGGGGCAAGGGCGGACAGTTCTTC
CDR3 protein: CASRQAGGKGGQFF

J gene: TRBJ2-3
D gene: TRBD1
clone size: many
V gene: TRBV30
CDR3 DNA: TGTGCCTGCGATACAGGGGGAGCAGATACGCAGTATTTT
CDR3 protein: CACDTGGADTQYF

J gene: TRBJ1-1
D gene: TRBD1
clone size: -
V gene: TRBV3-1
CDR3 DNA: TGTGCCAGCAGCCATACAGGGGGGCATAGTGGTAACACTGAAGCTTTCTTT
CDR3 protein: CASSHTGGHSGNTEAFF

J gene: TRBJ2-2
D gene: -
clone size: -
V gene: TRBV6-5
CDR3 DNA: TGTGCCAGCAGTTACGACGGAGAATTAGGGCCCGGGGAGCTGTTTTTT
CDR3 protein: CASSYDGELGPGELFF

J gene: TRBJ2-7
D gene: TRBD1
clone size: -
V gene: TRBV4-3
CDR3 DNA: TGCGCCAGCAGCCAAGGGACAGGGGGCGTGGACGAGCAGTACTTC
CDR3 protein: CASSQGTGGVDEQYF

J gene: TRBJ1-1
D gene: -
clone size: many
V gene: TRBV28
CDR3 DNA: TGTGCCAGCAGTTTCGGGGGGAGAACAACTGAAGCTTTCTTT
CDR3 protein: CASSFGGRTTEAFF

J gene: TRBJ2-7
D gene: TRBD2
clone size: many
V gene: TRBV30
CDR3 DNA: TGTGCCTGGTCCCTAACGCTGACTAGCGGGAGGTACGAGCAGTACTTC
CDR3 protein: CAWSLTLTSGRYEQYF

J gene: TRBJ2-3
D gene: -
clone size: many
V gene: TRBV7-6
CDR3 DNA: TGTGCCAGCAGCTTAGCGGTGGGGACGGTAGATACGCAGTATTTT
CDR3 protein: CASSLAVGTVDTQYF

J gene: TRBJ2-7
D gene: -
clone size: many
V gene: TRBV7-8
CDR3 DNA: TGTGCCAGCAGCTTAATAGCGACCCGCTACGAGCAGTACTTC
CDR3 protein: CASSLIATRYEQYF

J gene: TRBJ2-1
D gene: TRBD2
clone size: many
V gene: TRBV20-1
CDR3 DNA: TGCAGTGCTAGAGGCGGGAGAGGGTACAATGAGCAGTTCTTC
CDR3 protein: CSARGGRGYNEQFF

J gene: TRBJ1-1
D gene: -
clone size: many
V gene: TRBV2
CDR3 DNA: TGTGCCAGCATGGCAGGGCGGTCGAACACTGAAGCTTTCTTT
CDR3 protein: CASMAGRSNTEAFF

J gene: TRBJ2-4
D gene: TRBD2
clone size: many
V gene: TRBV28
CDR3 DNA: TGTGCCAGCAGCCCACTAGCGGAAAACATTCAGTACTTC
CDR3 protein: CASSPLAENIQYF

J gene: TRBJ2-3
D gene: TRBD2
clone size: many
V gene: TRBV5-4
CDR3 DNA: TGTGCCAGCAGTGATGCGGGGGCAGATACGCAGTATTTT
CDR3 protein: CASSDAGADTQYF

J gene: TRBJ2-2
D gene: -
clone size: -
V gene: TRBV19
CDR3 DNA: TGTGCCAGTAGTACCCCCGGACAGACCACCGGGGAGCTGATTTTT
CDR3 protein: CASSTPGQTTGELIF

J gene: TRBJ2-7
D gene: TRBD2
clone size: many
V gene: TRBV28
CDR3 DNA: TGTGCCAGCAGTTTATATGGACTAGCGGGAGTAAACCACGAGCAGTACTTC
CDR3 protein: CASSLYGLAGVNHEQYF

J gene: TRBJ2-7
D gene: -
clone size: many
V gene: TRBV5-1
CDR3 DNA: TGCGCCAGCAGCCCGGGACACCCGAACAGTTACGAGCAGTACTTC
CDR3 protein: CASSPGHPNSYEQYF

J gene: TRBJ1-2
D gene: -
clone size: many
V gene: TRBV12-3/TRBV12-4
CDR3 DNA: TGTGCCAGCAGTTTACAGGGGTCGGGCTATGGCTACACCTTC
CDR3 protein: CASSLQGSGYGYTF

J gene: TRBJ1-1
D gene: TRBD1
clone size: few
V gene: TRBV6-1
CDR3 DNA: TGTGCCAGCAGGGACAGGGGGCTGGATGAAGCTTTCTTT
CDR3 protein: CASRDRGLDEAFF

J gene: TRBJ1-5
D gene: -
clone size: many
V gene: TRBV20-1
CDR3 DNA: TGCAGTGCTGGAAAAGACAGTCAATTCAATCAGCCCCAGCATTTT
CDR3 protein: CSAGKDSQFNQPQHF

J gene: TRBJ2-5
D gene: TRBD2
clone size: many
V gene: TRBV29-1
CDR3 DNA: TGCAGCGTTGGAGCGAGGGGACACAAATTAGCGGGAGGGACGGAGACCCAGTACTTC
CDR3 protein: CSVGARGHKLAGGTETQYF

J gene: TRBJ2-7
D gene: -
clone size: many
V gene: TRBV5-1
CDR3 DNA: TGCGCCAGCAGCCCCTTCAAGGCGGGAAACCGCTACGAGCAGTACTTC
CDR3 protein: CASSPFKAGNRYEQYF

J gene: TRBJ2-5
D gene: -
clone size: many
V gene: TRBV2
CDR3 DNA: TGTGCCAGCAGGTTGTCTGCTCAAGAGACCCAGTACTTC
CDR3 protein: CASRLSAQETQYF

J gene: TRBJ2-2
D gene: -
clone size: few
V gene: TRBV6-2/TRBV6-3
CDR3 DNA: TGTGCCAGCAGTGTAAGCTCGGGTGGTATCGGGAACACCGGGGAGCTGTTTTTT
CDR3 protein: CASSVSSGGIGNTGELFF

J gene: TRBJ2-7
D gene: TRBD2
clone size: many
V gene: TRBV28
CDR3 DNA: TGTGCCAGCAGAAAACTAGCGGGATTTTACGAGCAGTACTTC
CDR3 protein: CASRKLAGFYEQYF

J gene: TRBJ2-1
D gene: TRBD2
clone size: many
V gene: TRBV20-1
CDR3 DNA: TGCAGTGCTAGAGTGGGGACTAGCGGGAGATACAATGAGCAGTTCTTC
CDR3 protein: CSARVGTSGRYNEQFF

J gene: TRBJ2-4
D gene: TRBD1
clone size: -
V gene: TRBV19
CDR3 DNA: TGTGCCAGTAGTATAGACGCTCCAGGGGGCCCCAAAAACATTCAGTACTTC
CDR3 protein: CASSIDAPGGPKNIQYF

J gene: TRBJ2-1
D gene: -
clone size: many
V gene: TRBV4-3
CDR3 DNA: TGCGCCAGCAGCCAAGAGGCGCGGAGCTCCTACAATGAGCAGTTCTTC
CDR3 protein: CASSQEARSSYNEQFF

J gene: TRBJ1-4
D gene: TRBD1
clone size: -
V gene: TRBV2
CDR3 DNA: TGTGCCAGCAGTCTCCGGGACAGGGACGAAAAACTGTTTTTT
CDR3 protein: CASSLRDRDEKLFF

J gene: TRBJ1-1
D gene: -
clone size: few
V gene: TRBV15
CDR3 DNA: TGTGCCACCGGAAGGGGGGGGAAGGACACTGAAGCTTTCTTT
CDR3 protein: CATGRGGKDTEAFF

J gene: TRBJ2-7
D gene: TRBD2
clone size: -
V gene: TRBV5-1
CDR3 DNA: TGCGCCAGCAGCTTAGTCGATTCGGGGGGAGGAGACTACGAGCAGTACTTC
CDR3 protein: CASSLVDSGGGDYEQYF

J gene: TRBJ1-4
D gene: -
clone size: few
V gene: TRBV24-1
CDR3 DNA: TGTGCCACCAGTGGGACCCTAACTAATGAAAAACTGTTTTTT
CDR3 protein: CATSGTLTNEKLFF

J gene: TRBJ2-1
D gene: TRBD2
clone size: -
V gene: TRBV6-2/TRBV6-3
CDR3 DNA: TGTGCCAGCAGTTACGCGGGAGGGAATGAGCAGTTCTTC
CDR3 protein: CASSYAGGNEQFF

J gene: TRBJ1-2
D gene: TRBD1
clone size: many
V gene: TRBV6-5
CDR3 DNA: TGTGCCAGCAGTTTTCGACAGGGGGATGGCTACACCTTC
CDR3 protein: CASSFRQGDGYTF

J gene: TRBJ2-1
D gene: -
clone size: -
V gene: TRBV9
CDR3 DNA: TGTGCCAGCAGCGTATCCTCGGGCGGGGCCTACAATGAGCAGTTCTTC
CDR3 protein: CASSVSSGGAYNEQFF

J gene: TRBJ2-1
D gene: -
clone size: few
V gene: TRBV27
CDR3 DNA: TGTGCCAGCACTGACGGACACTCCTACAATGAGCAGTTCTTC
CDR3 protein: CASTDGHSYNEQFF

J gene: TRBJ1-2
D gene: -
clone size: few
V gene: TRBV7-9
CDR3 DNA: TGTGCCAGCAGCTCTGGGCTCGGTAACTATGGCTACACCTTC
CDR3 protein: CASSSGLGNYGYTF

J gene: TRBJ1-2
D gene: -
clone size: many
V gene: TRBV12-3/TRBV12-4
CDR3 DNA: TGTGCCAGCAGGAGGGACACCTCTAACTATGGCTACACCTTC
CDR3 protein: CASRRDTSNYGYTF

J gene: TRBJ1-1
D gene: -
clone size: few
V gene: TRBV7-2
CDR3 DNA: TGTGCCAGCAGCTTGGCGAACCCCACTGAAGCTTTCTTT
CDR3 protein: CASSLANPTEAFF

J gene: TRBJ2-7
D gene: TRBD1
clone size: many
V gene: TRBV28
CDR3 DNA: TGTGCCAGCAGTTCGACAGGGATCTCCTACGAGCAGTACTTC
CDR3 protein: CASSSTGISYEQYF

J gene: TRBJ1-6
D gene: -
clone size: many
V gene: TRBV11-3
CDR3 DNA: TGTGCCAGCAGCTCAGGACCTAATTCACCCCTCCACTTT
CDR3 protein: CASSSGPNSPLHF